A selection of T cell receptor beta chains follows, all from one sample in a study of blood T cell repertoires in COVID-19. The assay was immunoSEQ multiplex PCR, and TCRdb's table has in-frame clones only and misses some. The sample includes about 76,000 clones, over 70% of them seen just once. Sequenced material: peripheral blood. The receptors originated from a human donor in a cohort sampled during active COVID-19. Both conserved end residues are part of each CDR3. A D gene is named only where the DNA matches it firmly. Not all rows give a size; the values are once, few, many and, for expanded clones, a class.

j_call v_call d_call clone_size cdr3_nt cdr3_aa
TRBJ2-7 TRBV4-3 TRBD1 - TGCGCCAGCAGCCAAAGTCCCGGGACAGGGTACGAGCAGTACTTC CASSQSPGTGYEQYF
TRBJ2-2 TRBV5-1 TRBD2 - TGCGCCAGCAGTTTAGCGGGGACGAACACCGGGGAGCTGTTTTTT CASSLAGTNTGELFF
TRBJ2-2 TRBV2 - few TGTGCCAGCAGTGGTGGACTTTTTGCCGGGGAGCTGTTTTTT CASSGGLFAGELFF
TRBJ2-3 TRBV9 TRBD2 - TGTGCCAGCGGGACTAGCGGGGGGACAGATACGCAGTATTTT CASGTSGGTDTQYF
TRBJ1-6 TRBV6-1 TRBD1 - TGTGCCAGCAGTGAAGGTGAACAGGGGTACACCTATAATTCACCCCTCCACTTT CASSEGEQGYTYNSPLHF
TRBJ2-3 TRBV4-2 TRBD2 - TGTGCCAGCAGCCAAGTCACTAGCGGGGGGGCAGATACGCAGTATTTT CASSQVTSGGADTQYF
TRBJ2-7 TRBV7-9 - - TGTGCCAGCAGTCAATCCCCTATGAGCGAGCAGTACTTC CASSQSPMSEQYF
TRBJ2-2 TRBV4-2 - - TGTGCCAGCAACCCCCAGGCGGCGGGGCACGGGGAGCTGTTTTTT CASNPQAAGHGELFF
TRBJ1-4 TRBV28 TRBD1 - TGTGCCAGCAGTTTCTGGACAGGAACTAATGAAAAACTGTTTTTT CASSFWTGTNEKLFF
TRBJ2-1 TRBV6-4 - - TGTGCCAGCGAGAGACAGGACTCCTACAATGAGCAGTTCTTC CASERQDSYNEQFF
TRBJ1-4 TRBV7-9 TRBD1 - TGTGCCAGCAGCTTAACAGGGGCAACAGAAAAACTGTTTTTT CASSLTGATEKLFF
TRBJ1-1 TRBV23-1 TRBD1 few TGCGCCAGCCTCAGGGACAGGGAGGTGATTGAAGCTTTCTTT CASLRDREVIEAFF
TRBJ1-1 TRBV5-1 - - TGCGCCAGCAGCCAATCGCGGGGCCAGAGCACTGAAGCTTTCTTT CASSQSRGQSTEAFF
TRBJ2-3 TRBV10-3 - - TGTGCCATCAGGCCCGCTAGAGGGGGAAATTATACGCAGTATTTT CAIRPARGGNYTQYF
TRBJ2-1 TRBV20-1 - - TGCAGTGCTAGTCCCCCGCCAGGGCCAGTAATTTATGAGCAGTTCTTC CSASPPPGPVIYEQFF
TRBJ1-5 TRBV6-1 TRBD1 - TGTGCCAGCAGTGAAATCAGGGACAGCTGGGGACAGCCCCAGCATTTT CASSEIRDSWGQPQHF
TRBJ1-4 TRBV6-5 TRBD1 - TGTGCCAGCAGTTCCGGGACAGCTAATGAAAAACTGTTTTTT CASSSGTANEKLFF
TRBJ2-2 TRBV7-8 TRBD2 - TGTGCCAGCAGCTTAGTAGCGGGAAACACCGGGGAGCTGTTTTTT CASSLVAGNTGELFF
TRBJ1-2 TRBV10-3 - - TGTGCCATCAGTGACCCAGGGTCCTACTATGGCTACACCTTC CAISDPGSYYGYTF
TRBJ1-4 TRBV5-1 - - TGCGCCAGCAGCCTATTTTCCGGTAGCTTAAATGAAAAACTGTTTTTT CASSLFSGSLNEKLFF
TRBJ2-7 TRBV6-5 TRBD1 few TGTGCCAGCAGTAAACCCGGGACAGGGCCTAGGGAGCAGTACTTC CASSKPGTGPREQYF
TRBJ2-1 TRBV5-6 TRBD2 - TGTGCCAGCAGCTTGTGGCTAGCGGGATTAGTGAATGAGCAGTTCTTC CASSLWLAGLVNEQFF
TRBJ1-4 TRBV6-5 TRBD1 few TGTGCCAGCAGAGACAGGGGAGGGAGTAGGGAAAAACTGTTTTTT CASRDRGGSREKLFF
TRBJ1-1 TRBV7-2 TRBD1 - TGTGCCAGCAGCCCAGCCCGGGACAGGATCCTGAACACTGAAGCTTTCTTT CASSPARDRILNTEAFF
TRBJ1-1 TRBV9 TRBD1 - TGTGCCAGCAGCACGTGGGACAGGTCTAACACTGAAGCTTTCTTT CASSTWDRSNTEAFF
TRBJ2-5 TRBV2 TRBD2 - TGTGCCAGCAGTGATGCGGGGGGGGCAGAGACCCAGTACTTC CASSDAGGAETQYF
TRBJ2-2 TRBV6-5 TRBD1 once TGTGCCAGCAGGGGACAGCCGAACACCGGGGAGCTGTTTTTT CASRGQPNTGELFF
TRBJ2-7 TRBV28 TRBD2 - TGTGCCAGCAAAGCGGGGGGAAGGAACGAGCAGTACTTC CASKAGGRNEQYF
TRBJ2-2 TRBV7-2 - - TGTGCCAGCAGCTTACGGGGGGCGGCCGGGGAGCTGTTTTTT CASSLRGAAGELFF
TRBJ1-5 TRBV2 - - TGTGCCAGCAGTGAAGAGTCGTCGGTTAGCAATCAGCCCCAGCATTTT CASSEESSVSNQPQHF
TRBJ2-1 TRBV7-3 - - TGTGCCAGCAGCTGGAGGGAGGCTCCTGGGAATGAGCAGTTCTTC CASSWREAPGNEQFF
TRBJ2-5 TRBV28 - - TGTGCCAGCGGGGCAAGGCAGGGGTTATACGGGACCCAGTACTTC CASGARQGLYGTQYF
TRBJ1-4 TRBV5-1 TRBD1 - TGCGCCAGCAGCTTCGGGCCAAGGGGGCCTGAAAAACTGTTTTTT CASSFGPRGPEKLFF